This is a list of T cell receptor beta chains from one sample in a study of blood T cell repertoires in COVID-19. Using immunoSEQ multiplex PCR, the repertoire was profiled, and TCRdb retains in-frame clones only, with some absent. The repertoire consists of a few hundred thousand clones, with about 86% occurring once and the leading ten covering approximately 4.3%. Sequenced: PBMCs or T cells enriched from blood (not recorded which). These receptors were obtained from a young man with acute COVID-19. CDR3s include the opening cysteine and the closing phenylalanine or tryptophan. A D gene is named only where the DNA matches it firmly. Some rows have no size entry. The others give once, few or many, or a class for an expanded clone.

cdr3_length	clone_size	v_call	j_call	d_call	cdr3_aa	cdr3_nt
15	NA	TRBV25-1	TRBJ1-6	TRBD1	CASTGQAQTNSPLHF	TGTGCCAGCACCGGACAGGCGCAGACTAATTCACCCCTCCACTTT
12	NA	TRBV18	TRBJ1-1	NA	CASSAVDTEAFF	TGTGCCAGCTCTGCGGTGGACACTGAAGCTTTCTTT
14	NA	TRBV5-1	TRBJ1-3	NA	CASSALESGNTIYF	TGCGCCAGCAGCGCTTTGGAGTCTGGAAACACCATATATTTT
16	NA	TRBV5-4	TRBJ1-3	NA	CASSSAVGGSGNTIYF	TGTGCCAGCAGCTCGGCGGTAGGGGGCTCTGGAAACACCATATATTTT
18	NA	TRBV11-3	TRBJ2-3	TRBD2	CASSLGLGLAGSTDTQYF	TGTGCCAGCAGCTTAGGTTTGGGACTAGCGGGGAGCACAGATACGCAGTATTTT
14	once	TRBV13	TRBJ2-5	NA	CASSLGRFQETQYF	TGTGCCAGCAGCTTAGGGCGGTTCCAAGAGACCCAGTACTTC
16	once	TRBV29-1	TRBJ2-1	TRBD2	CSVEVGTSGVLDEQFF	TGCAGCGTTGAAGTTGGGACTAGCGGGGTCCTCGATGAGCAGTTCTTC
16	NA	TRBV18	TRBJ1-1	NA	CASSRRGLPDYTEAFF	TGTGCCAGCTCGCGACGCGGATTGCCAGACTACACTGAAGCTTTCTTT
12	NA	TRBV30	TRBJ2-1	NA	CAWTGAYNEQFF	TGTGCCTGGACAGGGGCCTACAATGAGCAGTTCTTC
15	NA	TRBV28	TRBJ1-4	NA	CASSLDSPLGEKLFF	TGTGCCAGCAGTTTAGACAGCCCACTTGGAGAAAAACTGTTTTTT
13	NA	TRBV7-6	TRBJ1-2	NA	CASSPDTNYGYTF	TGTGCCAGCAGCCCCGACACAAACTATGGCTACACCTTC
17	NA	TRBV5-8	TRBJ1-6	TRBD1	CASSRGGQGAAGSPLHF	TGTGCCAGCAGCCGTGGCGGACAGGGGGCTGCAGGTTCACCCCTCCACTTT
15	NA	TRBV12-5	TRBJ2-5	NA	CASALDSRYQETQYF	TGTGCTAGTGCCCTGGACTCTCGTTACCAAGAGACCCAGTACTTC
14	NA	TRBV11-2	TRBJ2-5	NA	CASSFRGFGETQYF	TGTGCCAGCAGCTTTAGGGGATTTGGTGAGACCCAGTACTTC
14	once	TRBV10-2	TRBJ1-1	NA	CASRTGDMNTEAFF	TGCGCCTCCCGGACGGGGGATATGAACACTGAAGCTTTCTTT
15	NA	TRBV5-4	TRBJ1-1	NA	CASSRTGLRDTEAFF	TGTGCCAGCAGCCGAACAGGGCTGAGGGACACTGAAGCTTTCTTT
12	NA	TRBV19	TRBJ1-2	NA	CASKGVNYGYTF	TGTGCCAGTAAAGGGGTTAACTATGGCTACACCTTC
16	NA	TRBV7-9	TRBJ2-2	NA	CASSLLRTENTGELFF	TGTGCCAGCAGCTTACTCCGGACAGAGAACACCGGGGAGCTGTTTTTT
17	NA	TRBV16	TRBJ2-3	TRBD2	CASSQSFLAGSTDTQYF	TGTGCCAGCAGCCAATCGTTCCTAGCGGGAAGCACAGATACGCAGTATTTT
14	NA	TRBV7-9	TRBJ2-6	TRBD1	CASRDRAGANVLTF	TGTGCCAGCAGGGACAGGGCTGGGGCCAACGTCCTGACTTTC
11	once	TRBV12-3/TRBV12-4	TRBJ1-3	NA	CASSPRYTIYF	TGTGCCAGCAGCCCCCGGTATACCATATATTTT
12	NA	TRBV5-1	TRBJ2-5	NA	CASSDPRETQYF	TGCGCCAGCAGCGATCCCCGGGAGACCCAGTACTTC
15	many	TRBV5-6	TRBJ2-3	NA	CASSFFGGPSDTQYF	TGTGCCAGCAGCTTTTTTGGCGGGCCCTCAGATACGCAGTATTTT
12	NA	TRBV28	TRBJ2-1	NA	CASRPTEGEQFF	TGTGCCAGCAGGCCTACTGAGGGTGAGCAGTTCTTC
17	once	TRBV11-2	TRBJ1-5	NA	CASSLQIGEDGNQPQHF	TGTGCCAGCAGTCTCCAAATAGGGGAGGATGGCAATCAGCCCCAGCATTTT
14	NA	TRBV5-1	TRBJ2-5	NA	CASSLRPEGETQYF	TGCGCCAGCAGCTTGAGGCCCGAGGGAGAGACCCAGTACTTC
15	NA	TRBV6-5	TRBJ2-1	NA	CASSYSREAYNEQFF	TGTGCCAGCAGTTACTCCAGGGAAGCCTACAATGAGCAGTTCTTC